Below, 13 T cell receptor beta chains from the same sample are listed, as sequenced in a study of regulatory T cells in long-lasting Graves disease. Assembly of TCR beta libraries relied on iRepertoire HTBI primers together with Arm-PCR of CDR3 regions. TCRdb itself ran the multiplex PCR reads through MiXCR, one entry per CDR3 protein. In the table there are around 450,000 distinct CDR3 sequences, 20% to 25% of which are singletons. The sample's time point: persistent/refractory GD, antithyroid drugs over 5 years with positive TRAb. TCR sequences were obtained from RNA taken from PBMCs. Material: peripheral blood mononuclear cells (PBMCs), obtained when the disease was refractory, from a patient treated with antithyroid drugs. The source is a female donor with Graves disease.

This clonotype has ten or more counts. The J gene is TRBJ2-2, the V gene TRBV24-1; the match to TRBD1 covers 8 bases. The CDR3 loop spans 15 amino acids. CDR1 KGHDR and CDR2 SFDVKD come from the germline V gene. Trimming removed 1 base from V and 3 bases from J; junction bases left unmatched: 0. The CDR3 DNA follows: TGTGCCACCAGTGATTTACAGGGGGACACCGGGGAGCTGTTTTTT. It translates to CATSDLQGDTGELFF.

Only a few counts were recorded for this clonotype. This chain links TRBV20-1 with TRBJ1-2, with 10 bases that match TRBD1. This CDR3 comprises 11 residues. Germline-derived CDR1 and CDR2 are DFQATT and SNEGSKA (reference sequence). The CDR3 region has the DNA TGCGGTGGGGACAGGGGCTATGGCTACACCTTC. It specifies CGGDRGYGYTF.

A single count supports this clonotype. This chain uses TRBV27 with TRBJ2-1, with 8 bases fitting TRBD1. There are 13 residues in the CDR3. The ends lost 6 bases at V and 3 bases at J; junction bases unmatched: 1. Germline CDR1 MNHEY, CDR2 SMNVEV (reference sequence). CDR3 protein: CASSGQGYNEQFF. The CDR3, as DNA: TGTGCCAGCAGCGGACAGGGCTACAATGAGCAGTTCTTC.

Many counts were recorded for this clonotype. V gene TRBV4-1 combines with J gene TRBJ1-5; D gene uncertain. This CDR3 has 14 residues. Trimming removed 0 bases at V and 3 bases at J, with 6 bases between. Germline values: CDR1 MGHRA, CDR2 YSYEKL. The chain's CDR3 is CASSQEGYNQPQHF. CDR3 coding DNA: TGCGCCAGCAGCCAAGAAGGGTACAATCAGCCCCAGCATTTT.

This clonotype was seen repeatedly, ten times or more. The chain couples TRBV12-3 or TRBV12-4 to TRBJ1-2; the D is unclear. The ends were cut back, 2 bases at V and 4 bases at J, with 14 bases in the middle. The CDR3 has 15 amino acids. DNA for the CDR3: TGTGCCAGCAGTTTAAGAAAAGGGTGGGGCTATGGCTACACCTTC. Amino acid sequence: CASSLRKGWGYGYTF.

Regarding this clonotype: An end of the junction does not agree with germline; a read error may underlie this. The V call is TRBV7-2, the J call TRBJ2-3, with 10 bases that match TRBD2. Germline CDR1 is SGHTA and CDR2 is FQGNSA. This CDR3 is built from 16 residues. CDR3 residues: CASSREASGSRDTQYF. The DNA for the CDR3 is TGTGCCAGCAGCCGTGAGGCTAGCGGGAGCAGAGATACGCAGTATTTT.

This clonotype was detected ten times or more. V gene TRBV2 combines with J gene TRBJ2-5; either TRBD1 or TRBD2 may fit D (6 bases each). V was clipped by 3 bases and J by 2 bases, with 10 bases between them. The CDR3 contains 14 residues. In germline, CDR1 is SNHLY, CDR2 FYNNEI. The CDR3, as DNA: TGTGCCAGCAGTGACGAGGGGGGTCAAGAGACCCAGTACTTC. It yields the protein CASSDEGGQETQYF. The variable domain in full, with the rest retrieved from reference TRBV2 and TRBJ2-5, is EPEVTQTPSHQVTQMGQEVILRCVPISNHLYFYWYRQILGQKVEFLVSFYNNEISEKSEIFDDQFSVERPDGSNFTLKIRSTKLEDSAMYFCASSDEGGQETQYFGPGTRLLVL.

This clonotype has a handful of counts. V usage is TRBV11-2 and J usage is TRBJ2-1; D not certain. The CDR3 runs to 15 residues. The V gene's germline CDR1 is SGHAT and CDR2 FQNNGV. V was trimmed by 1 base and J by 1 base, leaving 8 bases between them. CDR3 region: CASSLVFGSYNEQFF. DNA of the CDR3: TGTGCCAGCAGCTTAGTTTTTGGGTCCTACAATGAGCAGTTCTTC.

This clonotype was counted between two and nine times. V gene TRBV19 combines with J gene TRBJ2-7, with 8 bases fitting TRBD1. Losses at the gene ends were 0 bases for V and 8 bases for J; bases not matched to a gene: 6. Germline CDR1 LNHDA, CDR2 SQIVND (reference sequence). This CDR3 comprises 14 residues. The CDR3 sequence is CASSIDWTGSKQYF. For the CDR3, the DNA is TGTGCCAGTAGTATAGACTGGACAGGGAGCAAGCAGTACTTC.

This sequence joins TRBV4-2 and TRBJ1-1, with D perhaps TRBD1 (5 bases). This CDR3 contains 14 residues. V lost 8 bases and J 4 bases, leaving 17 bases between the germline ends. CDR1 LGHNA and CDR2 YNFKEQ come from the germline V gene. The CDR3 region is CASRRRGAGTEAFF. The CDR3 DNA sequence: TGTGCCAGCCGCAGGAGGGGCGCGGGCACTGAAGCTTTCTTT.

As to this clonotype: A much larger clone is a single base away; this may be a read error. The rearrangement joins TRBV18 to TRBJ1-4; D gene unclear. CDR1 is KGHSH, CDR2 LQKENI, per germline. The CDR3 contains 12 residues. V was clipped by 11 bases and J by 2 bases, with 9 bases between them. CDR3 loop: CAGGPTNEKLFF. CDR3 nucleotide sequence: TGTGCCGGCGGGCCCACTAATGAAAAACTGTTTTTT.

This clonotype has ten or more counts. V gene TRBV27 combines with J gene TRBJ1-2; TRBD1 is a possible D gene (5 bases). CDR3 length equals 13 residues. Germline lookup yields CDR1 MNHEY and CDR2 SMNVEV (reference sequence). Trimming stripped 3 bases from V and 7 bases from J, with 12 bases between. The CDR3 sequence: CASSFSDSSGYTF. Written as DNA, the CDR3 is TGTGCCAGCAGTTTTTCCGACAGTAGTGGCTACACCTTC.

This clonotype was observed many times. The chain links TRBV20-1 to TRBJ2-5; unclear D gene. Between the trimmed V and J ends, which lost 4 bases and 5 bases, there was a span of 23 bases. Germline values: CDR1 DFQATT, CDR2 SNEGSKA (reference sequence). This CDR3 is built from 16 residues. This CDR3 is CSANRYVNGRSETQYF. CDR3 nucleotides: TGCAGTGCTAATCGATACGTGAATGGTAGATCGGAGACCCAGTACTTC.